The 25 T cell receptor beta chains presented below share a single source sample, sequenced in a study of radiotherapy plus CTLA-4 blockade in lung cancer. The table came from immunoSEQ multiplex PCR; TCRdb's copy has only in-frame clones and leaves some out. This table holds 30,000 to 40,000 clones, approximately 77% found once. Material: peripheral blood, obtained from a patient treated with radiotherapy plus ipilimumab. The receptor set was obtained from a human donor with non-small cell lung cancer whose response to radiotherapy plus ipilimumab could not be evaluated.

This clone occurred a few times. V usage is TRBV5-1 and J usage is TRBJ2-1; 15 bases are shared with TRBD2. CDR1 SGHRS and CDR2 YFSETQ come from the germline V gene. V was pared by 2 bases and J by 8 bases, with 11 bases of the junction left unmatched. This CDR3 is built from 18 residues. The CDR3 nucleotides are TGCGCCAGCAGCTTCTTCGGACTAGCGGGAGGGCCAAGCGATGAGCAGTTCTTC. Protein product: CASSFFGLAGGPSDEQFF.

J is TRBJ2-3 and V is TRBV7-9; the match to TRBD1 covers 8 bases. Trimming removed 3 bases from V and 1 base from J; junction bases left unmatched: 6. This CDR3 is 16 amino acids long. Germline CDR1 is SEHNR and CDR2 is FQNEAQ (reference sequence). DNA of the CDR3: TGTGCCAGCAGCTTTTACAGGGGGGATGGCACAGATACGCAGTATTTT. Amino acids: CASSFYRGDGTDTQYF.

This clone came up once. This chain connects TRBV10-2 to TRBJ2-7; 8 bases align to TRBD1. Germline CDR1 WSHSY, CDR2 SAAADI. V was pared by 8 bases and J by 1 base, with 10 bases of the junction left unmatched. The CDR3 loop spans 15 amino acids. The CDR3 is CASGIQGEGSYEQYF. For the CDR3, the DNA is TGCGCCAGCGGAATACAGGGGGAAGGGTCCTACGAGCAGTACTTC.

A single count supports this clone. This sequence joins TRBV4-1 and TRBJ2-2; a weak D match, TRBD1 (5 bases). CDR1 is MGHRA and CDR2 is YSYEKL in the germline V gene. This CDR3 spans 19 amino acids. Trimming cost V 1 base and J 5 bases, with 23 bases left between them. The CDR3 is CASSQVYPPSQGLTGELFF. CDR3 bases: TGCGCCAGCAGCCAAGTATATCCCCCCTCGCAGGGTTTGACCGGGGAGCTGTTTTTT.

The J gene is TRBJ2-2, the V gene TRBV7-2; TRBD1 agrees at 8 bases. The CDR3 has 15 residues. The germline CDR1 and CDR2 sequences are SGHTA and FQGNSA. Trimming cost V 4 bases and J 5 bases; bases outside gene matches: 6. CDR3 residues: CASSSQGAMTGELFF. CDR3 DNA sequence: TGTGCCAGCAGCTCGCAGGGGGCTATGACCGGGGAGCTGTTTTTT.

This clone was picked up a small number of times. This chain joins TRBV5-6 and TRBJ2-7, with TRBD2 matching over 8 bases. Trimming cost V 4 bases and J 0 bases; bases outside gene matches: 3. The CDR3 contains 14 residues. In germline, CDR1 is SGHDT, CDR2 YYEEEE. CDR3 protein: CASSAGTSSYEQYF. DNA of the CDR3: TGTGCCAGCAGCGCCGGGACTAGCTCCTACGAGCAGTACTTC.

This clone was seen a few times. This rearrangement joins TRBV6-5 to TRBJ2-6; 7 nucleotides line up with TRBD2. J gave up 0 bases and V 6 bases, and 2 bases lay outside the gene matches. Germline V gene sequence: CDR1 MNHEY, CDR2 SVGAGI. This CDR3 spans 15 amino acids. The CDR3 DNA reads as TGTGCCAGCAGGGGCGGGGGCTCTGGGGCCAACGTCCTGACTTTC. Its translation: CASRGGGSGANVLTF.

Written as DNA, the CDR3 is TGTGCCAGTAGTATGACGTCGGACCTAGCACATAGCACAGATACGCAGTATTTT. Its translation is CASSMTSDLAHSTDTQYF. The chain recombines TRBV19 with TRBJ2-3; a possible D gene is TRBD2 (5 bases). Trimming stripped 3 bases from V and 0 bases from J, with 19 bases between. This CDR3 region has 18 residues. CDR1 is LNHDA, CDR2 SQIVND, per germline (reference sequence).

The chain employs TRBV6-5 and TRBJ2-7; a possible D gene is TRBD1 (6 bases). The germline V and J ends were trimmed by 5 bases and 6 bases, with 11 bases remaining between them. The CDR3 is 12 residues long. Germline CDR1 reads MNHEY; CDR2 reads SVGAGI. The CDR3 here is CASSEGDREQYF. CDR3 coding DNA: TGTGCCAGCAGTGAGGGGGATCGCGAGCAGTACTTC.

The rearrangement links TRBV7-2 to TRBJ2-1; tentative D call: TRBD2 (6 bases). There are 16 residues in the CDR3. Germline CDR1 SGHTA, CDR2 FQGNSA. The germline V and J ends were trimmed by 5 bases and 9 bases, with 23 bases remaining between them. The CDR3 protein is CASSTLGPTSMGEQFF. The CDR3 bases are TGTGCCAGCAGCACGCTGGGCCCGACTAGTATGGGTGAGCAGTTCTTC. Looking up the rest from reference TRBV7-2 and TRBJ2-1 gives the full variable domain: GAGVSQSPSNKVTEKGKDVELRCDPISGHTALYWYRQSLGQGLEFLIYFQGNSAPDKSGLPSDRFSAERTGGSVSTLTIQRTQQEDSAVYLCASSTLGPTSMGEQFFGPGTRLTVL.

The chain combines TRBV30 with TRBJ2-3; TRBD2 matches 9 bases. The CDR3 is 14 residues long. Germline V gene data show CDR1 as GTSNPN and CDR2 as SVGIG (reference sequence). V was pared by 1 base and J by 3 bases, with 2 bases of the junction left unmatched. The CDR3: CAWSGLAVTDTQYF. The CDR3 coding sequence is TGTGCCTGGAGTGGACTAGCGGTGACAGATACGCAGTATTTT.

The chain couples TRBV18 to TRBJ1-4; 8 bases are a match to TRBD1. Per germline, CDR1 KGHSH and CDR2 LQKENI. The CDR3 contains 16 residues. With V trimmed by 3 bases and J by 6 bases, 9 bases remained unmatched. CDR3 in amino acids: CASSPQRAGGHEKLFF. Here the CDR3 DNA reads TGTGCCAGCTCACCCCAAAGGGCAGGGGGCCATGAAAAACTGTTTTTT.

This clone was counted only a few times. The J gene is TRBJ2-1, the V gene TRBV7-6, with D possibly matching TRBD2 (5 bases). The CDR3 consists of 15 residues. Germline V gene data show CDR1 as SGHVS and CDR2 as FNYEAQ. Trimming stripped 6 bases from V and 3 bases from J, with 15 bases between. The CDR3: CASSQKAVLYNEQFF. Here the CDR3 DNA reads TGTGCCAGCAGTCAGAAAGCGGTCCTCTACAATGAGCAGTTCTTC.

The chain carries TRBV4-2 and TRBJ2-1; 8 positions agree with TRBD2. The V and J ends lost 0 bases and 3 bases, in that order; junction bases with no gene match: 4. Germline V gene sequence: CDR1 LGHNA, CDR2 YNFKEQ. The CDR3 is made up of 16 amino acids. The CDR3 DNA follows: TGTGCCAGCAGCCAAGATCGCACTAGCGGCTACAATGAGCAGTTCTTC. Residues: CASSQDRTSGYNEQFF.

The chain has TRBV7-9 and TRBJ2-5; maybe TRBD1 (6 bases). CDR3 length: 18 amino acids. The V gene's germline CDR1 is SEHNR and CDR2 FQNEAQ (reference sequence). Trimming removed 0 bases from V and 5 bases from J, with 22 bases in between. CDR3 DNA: TGTGCCAGCAGCTTAGCGTACTCCAGGACAGCCCGGGTGGAGACCCAGTACTTC. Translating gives CASSLAYSRTARVETQYF.

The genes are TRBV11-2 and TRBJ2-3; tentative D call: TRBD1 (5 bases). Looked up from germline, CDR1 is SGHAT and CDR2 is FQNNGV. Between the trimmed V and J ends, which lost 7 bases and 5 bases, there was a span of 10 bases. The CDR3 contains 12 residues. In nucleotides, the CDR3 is TGTGCCAGCAATCCAGGGCGAGATACGCAGTATTTT. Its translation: CASNPGRDTQYF.

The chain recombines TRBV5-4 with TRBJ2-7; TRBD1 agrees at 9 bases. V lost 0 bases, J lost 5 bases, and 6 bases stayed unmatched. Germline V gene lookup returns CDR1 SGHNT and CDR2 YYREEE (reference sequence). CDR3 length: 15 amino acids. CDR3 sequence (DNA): TGTGCCAGCAGCTTGGGGACAGGGGTCTTGGACGAGCAGTACTTC. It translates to CASSLGTGVLDEQYF.

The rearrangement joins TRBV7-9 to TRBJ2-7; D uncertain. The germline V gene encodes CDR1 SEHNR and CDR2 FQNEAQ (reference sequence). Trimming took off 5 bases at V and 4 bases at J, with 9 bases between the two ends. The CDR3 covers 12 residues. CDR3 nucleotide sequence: TGTGCCAGCAGCCTAAACTTGTACGAGCAGTACTTC. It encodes CASSLNLYEQYF.

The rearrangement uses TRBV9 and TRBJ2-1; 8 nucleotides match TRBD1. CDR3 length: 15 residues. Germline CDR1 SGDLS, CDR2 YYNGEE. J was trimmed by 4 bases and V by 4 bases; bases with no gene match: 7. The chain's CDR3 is CASSQGGQGYNEQFF. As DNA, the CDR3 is TGTGCCAGCAGCCAAGGCGGACAGGGATACAATGAGCAGTTCTTC.

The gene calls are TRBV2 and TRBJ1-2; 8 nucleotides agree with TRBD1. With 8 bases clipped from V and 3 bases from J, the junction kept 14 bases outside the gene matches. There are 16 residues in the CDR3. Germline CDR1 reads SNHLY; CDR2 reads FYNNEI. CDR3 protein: CASARGQSQIHYGYTF. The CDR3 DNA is TGTGCCAGCGCCAGGGGGCAATCCCAAATCCACTATGGCTACACCTTC.

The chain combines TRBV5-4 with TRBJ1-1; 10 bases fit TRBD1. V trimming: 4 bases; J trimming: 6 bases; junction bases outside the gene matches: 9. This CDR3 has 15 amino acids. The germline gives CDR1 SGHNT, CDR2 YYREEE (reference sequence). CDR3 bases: TGTGCCAGCAGCGCACCGGGACAGGGGAGCGCTGAAGCTTTCTTT. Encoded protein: CASSAPGQGSAEAFF.

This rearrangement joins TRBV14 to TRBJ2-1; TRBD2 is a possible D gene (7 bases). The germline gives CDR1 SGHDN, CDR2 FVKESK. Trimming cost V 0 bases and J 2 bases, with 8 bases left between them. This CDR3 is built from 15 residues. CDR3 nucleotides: TGTGCCAGCAGCCAAGACGGGGGGCCCTACAATGAGCAGTTCTTC. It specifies CASSQDGGPYNEQFF.

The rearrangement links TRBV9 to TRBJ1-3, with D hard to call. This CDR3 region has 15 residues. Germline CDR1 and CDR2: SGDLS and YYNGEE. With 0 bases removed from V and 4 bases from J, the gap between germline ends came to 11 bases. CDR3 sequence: CASSVDVRVGNTIYF. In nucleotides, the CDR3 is TGTGCCAGCAGCGTAGACGTGAGGGTGGGAAACACCATATATTTT.

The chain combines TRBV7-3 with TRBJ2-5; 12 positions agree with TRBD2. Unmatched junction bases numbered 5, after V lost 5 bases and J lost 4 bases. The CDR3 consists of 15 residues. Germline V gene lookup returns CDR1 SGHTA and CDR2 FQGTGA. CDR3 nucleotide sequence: TGTGCCAGCAGCACTAGCGGGAGGTTGGGAGAGACCCAGTACTTC. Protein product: CASSTSGRLGETQYF.

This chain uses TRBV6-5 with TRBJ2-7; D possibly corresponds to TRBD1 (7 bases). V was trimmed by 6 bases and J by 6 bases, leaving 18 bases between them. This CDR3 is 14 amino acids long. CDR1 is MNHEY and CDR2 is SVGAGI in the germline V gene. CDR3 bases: TGTGCCAGCAGCCCCCGACAGGGACTGGGCGAGCAGTACTTC. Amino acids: CASSPRQGLGEQYF.